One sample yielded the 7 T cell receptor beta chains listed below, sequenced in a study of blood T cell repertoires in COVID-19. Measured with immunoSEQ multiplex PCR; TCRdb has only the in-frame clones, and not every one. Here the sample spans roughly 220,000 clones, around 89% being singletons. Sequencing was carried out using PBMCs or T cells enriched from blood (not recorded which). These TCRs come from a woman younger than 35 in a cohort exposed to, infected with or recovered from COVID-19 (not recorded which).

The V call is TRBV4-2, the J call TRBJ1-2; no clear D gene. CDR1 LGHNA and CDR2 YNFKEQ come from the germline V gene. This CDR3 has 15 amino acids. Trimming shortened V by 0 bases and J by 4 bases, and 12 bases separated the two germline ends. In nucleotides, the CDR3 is TGTGCCAGCAGCCAAGAAGGAGGGCTTGCCTATGGCTACACCTTC. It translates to CASSQEGGLAYGYTF.

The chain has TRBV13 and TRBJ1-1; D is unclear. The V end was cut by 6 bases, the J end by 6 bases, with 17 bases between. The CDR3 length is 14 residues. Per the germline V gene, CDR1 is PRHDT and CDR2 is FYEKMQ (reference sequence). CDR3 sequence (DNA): TGTGCCAGCAGTCCTTGGGCGGGTAAGCCTGAAGCTTTCTTT. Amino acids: CASSPWAGKPEAFF.

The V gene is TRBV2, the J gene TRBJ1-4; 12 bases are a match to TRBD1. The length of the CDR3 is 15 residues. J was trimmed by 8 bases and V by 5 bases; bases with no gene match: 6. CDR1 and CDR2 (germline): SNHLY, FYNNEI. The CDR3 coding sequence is TGTGCCAGCAGTCCCGGGACAGGGGGCGCGGAAAAACTGTTTTTT. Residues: CASSPGTGGAEKLFF.

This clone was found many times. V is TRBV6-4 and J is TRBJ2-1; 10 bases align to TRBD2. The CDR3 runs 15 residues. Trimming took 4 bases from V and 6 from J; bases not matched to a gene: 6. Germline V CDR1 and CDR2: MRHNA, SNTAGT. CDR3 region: CASSGRASGSNEQFF. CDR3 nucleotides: TGTGCCAGCAGTGGAAGGGCTAGCGGGAGCAATGAGCAGTTCTTC.

As DNA, the CDR3 is TGTGCCACCAGTCCAGGGGACTCCTACGAGCAGTACTTC. Translation gives CATSPGDSYEQYF. The rearrangement links TRBV24-1 to TRBJ2-7, with a possible D match to TRBD1 (6 bases). V shed 6 bases and J shed 0 bases, with 8 bases lying between them. The germline V gene encodes CDR1 KGHDR and CDR2 SFDVKD. The CDR3 loop spans 13 amino acids.

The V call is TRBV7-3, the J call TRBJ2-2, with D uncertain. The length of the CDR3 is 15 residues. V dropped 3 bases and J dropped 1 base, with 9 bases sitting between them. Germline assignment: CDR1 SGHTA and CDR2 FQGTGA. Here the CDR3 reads CASSFGPGNTGELFF. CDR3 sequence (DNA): TGTGCCAGCAGCTTTGGCCCAGGGAACACCGGGGAGCTGTTTTTT.

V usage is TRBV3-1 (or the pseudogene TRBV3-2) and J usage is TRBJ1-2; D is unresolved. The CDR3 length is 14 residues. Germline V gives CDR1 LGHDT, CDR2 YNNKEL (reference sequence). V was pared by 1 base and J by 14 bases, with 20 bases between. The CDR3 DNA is TGTGCCAGCAGCCAAGCGCGGGGTATTGGTGTGGATACCTTC. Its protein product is CASSQARGIGVDTF.